What follows are 14 T cell receptor beta chains derived from one specimen sequenced in a study of blood T cell repertoires in COVID-19. Sequencing was performed with immunoSEQ multiplex PCR; in TCRdb, only in-frame clones are kept and a portion is missing. The sample includes approximately 350,000 clones, less than 90% of them seen just once. Input material: PBMCs or T cells enriched from blood (not recorded which). These receptors were obtained from a woman in her twenties or thirties who had recovered from COVID-19.

CDR3: CASSLKSGGADEQFF. DNA for the CDR3: TGTGCCAGCAGCCTAAAAAGCGGGGGGGCCGATGAGCAGTTCTTC. The chain joins TRBV9 to TRBJ2-1, with TRBD2 matching over 10 bases. The germline V gene has CDR1 SGDLS and CDR2 YYNGEE. V lost 4 bases and J lost 8; bases outside the gene matches: 9. This CDR3 has 15 amino acids. Together with reference TRBV9 and TRBJ2-1, the CDR3 gives the full variable domain: DSGVTQTPKHLITATGQRVTLRCSPRSGDLSVYWYQQSLDQGLQFLIQYYNGEERAKGNILERFSAQQFPDLHSELNLSSLELGDSALYFCASSLKSGGADEQFFGPGTRLTVL.

The chain couples TRBV6-5 to TRBJ2-1, with D perhaps TRBD1 (7 bases). This CDR3 is 15 amino acids long. The germline V and J ends were trimmed by 6 bases and 8 bases, with 20 bases remaining between them. In germline, CDR1 is MNHEY, CDR2 SVGAGI. The CDR3 loop is CASRDGTVRGDEQFF. The CDR3 DNA reads as TGTGCCAGCAGAGATGGGACAGTCCGCGGGGATGAGCAGTTCTTC.

This clone was recorded once. V is TRBV18 and J is TRBJ1-1; D gene unclear. Germline loops: CDR1 KGHSH, CDR2 LQKENI. The CDR3 is 16 amino acids. The V end was cut by 1 base, the J end by 0 bases, with 12 bases between. The CDR3 loop is CASSPQGALMNTEAFF. In DNA form, the CDR3 reads TGTGCCAGCTCACCACAGGGAGCCTTAATGAACACTGAAGCTTTCTTT.

V is TRBV6-5 and J is TRBJ2-5; 8 bases line up with TRBD1. The trim removed 6 bases at V and 2 bases at J, leaving 5 bases unmatched. CDR3 length: 14 amino acids. CDR1 is MNHEY, CDR2 SVGAGI, per germline. The CDR3 here is CASSPRQGQETQYF. CDR3 in DNA: TGTGCCAGCAGCCCCAGACAGGGGCAAGAGACCCAGTACTTC.

The chain employs TRBV6-1 and TRBJ2-7, with TRBD2 as a possible D gene (6 bases). Germline CDR1 reads MNHNS; CDR2 reads SASEGT. Between the trimmed V and J ends, which lost 3 bases and 1 base, there was a span of 13 bases. The CDR3 extends over 15 amino acids. The CDR3 spells CASSDERALSYEQYF. DNA of the CDR3: TGTGCCAGCAGTGACGAGCGGGCCCTTTCCTACGAGCAGTACTTC.

The V call is TRBV4-1, the J call TRBJ2-1; weak D call: TRBD1 (6 bases). CDR3 length equals 17 residues. The germline CDR1 and CDR2 sequences are MGHRA and YSYEKL. Trimming removed 4 bases at V and 0 bases at J, with 16 bases between. Written as DNA, the CDR3 is TGCGCCAGCAGCCCACCCGGACAGACGAGCTCCTACAATGAGCAGTTCTTC. Its translation is CASSPPGQTSSYNEQFF.

The chain links TRBV7-2 to TRBJ2-2, with a tentative D call TRBD1 (6 bases). V lost 4 bases and J lost 4, with 16 bases in between. Germline V lookup: CDR1 SGHTA, CDR2 FQGNSA. The CDR3 is made up of 16 amino acids. CDR3 bases: TGTGCCAGCAGCTCTACCGGGACCAGGGGCACCGGGGAGCTGTTTTTT. The encoded protein is CASSSTGTRGTGELFF.

The V gene is TRBV18, the J gene TRBJ1-1; 8 bases fit TRBD1. The CDR3 extends over 16 amino acids. V was pared by 3 bases and J by 2 bases, with 8 bases of the junction left unmatched. Germline V gene data show CDR1 as KGHSH and CDR2 as LQKENI. CDR3 amino acids: CASSPTTGAHNTEAFF. In DNA, the CDR3 is TGTGCCAGCTCACCGACGACAGGGGCACACAACACTGAAGCTTTCTTT.

This clone was seen more than once but under ten times. The chain has TRBV6-1 and TRBJ2-7; D is perhaps TRBD2 (6 bases). This CDR3 contains 15 residues. Germline assignment: CDR1 MNHNS and CDR2 SASEGT. V dropped 0 bases and J dropped 5 bases, with 14 bases sitting between them. This CDR3 reads CASSEAETAGNEQYF. CDR3 nucleotide sequence: TGTGCCAGCAGTGAAGCCGAGACCGCGGGAAACGAGCAGTACTTC.

The chain couples TRBV5-1 to TRBJ1-1; 9 nucleotides line up with TRBD1. The ends lost 6 bases at V and 6 bases at J; junction bases unmatched: 9. CDR1 is SGHRS and CDR2 is YFSETQ in the germline V gene. This CDR3 has 14 amino acids. Written as DNA, the CDR3 is TGCGCCAGCACTACGGGACAGGGAATATCTGAAGCTTTCTTT. Amino acids: CASTTGQGISEAFF.

The rearrangement links TRBV7-6 to TRBJ2-2, with TRBD2 matching 12 bases. Germline trimming cut 4 bases from V and 2 bases from J; bases unmatched to any gene: 2. Germline CDR1 is SGHVS and CDR2 is FNYEAQ. CDR3 size: 16 residues. CDR3 DNA: TGTGCCAGCAGCTACGGACTAGCGGGAAACACCGGGGAGCTGTTTTTT. Translating gives CASSYGLAGNTGELFF.

The chain couples TRBV7-9 to TRBJ2-1, with 10 positions matching TRBD2. The V gene end was trimmed by 0 bases and the J gene end by 0 bases; junction bases not matched to a gene: 2. CDR3 length: 17 residues. CDR1 is SEHNR, CDR2 FQNEAQ, per germline (reference sequence). DNA for the CDR3: TGTGCCAGCAGCTTAGCTCCTAGCGGGGGCTCCTACAATGAGCAGTTCTTC. This encodes CASSLAPSGGSYNEQFF.

The chain links TRBV7-9 to TRBJ1-1; D gene uncertain. Trimming cost V 1 base and J 1 base, with 7 bases left between them. CDR1 is SEHNR and CDR2 is FQNEAQ in the germline V gene (reference sequence). CDR3 length: 14 residues. The CDR3 nucleotides are TGTGCCAGCAGCTTAGTGGCGGAGAACACTGAAGCTTTCTTT. It translates to CASSLVAENTEAFF.

The chain links TRBV19 to TRBJ2-1; 11 nucleotides line up with TRBD1. J was trimmed by 8 bases and V by 7 bases; bases with no gene match: 10. This CDR3 is built from 15 residues. Germline values: CDR1 LNHDA, CDR2 SQIVND (reference sequence). The DNA for the CDR3 is TGTGCCAGTACTCCGGACAGGGGGCAATACGATGAGCAGTTCTTC. Amino acid sequence: CASTPDRGQYDEQFF.